These 27 T cell receptor beta chains were sequenced from one sample in a study of shared clonotypes between healthy human individuals. Naivety among CD8 cells was defined by CD45RO negativity and positive CCR7 selection, thereby excluding terminally differentiated effector memory CD45RA+ cells. Profiling relied on immunoSEQ multiplex PCR, and the TCRdb table lists in-frame clones only, not all of them. The top ten clones hold roughly 1% of a sample with some 2.1 million clones, about 95% of them seen once. The sequencing input was naive CD8+ T cells sorted from blood. Receptors originate from a man younger than 35 in good health.

This chain connects TRBV6-1 to TRBJ2-1; D unresolved. Trimming took 1 base from V and 0 from J, leaving 10 bases between them. Germline lookup yields CDR1 MNHNS and CDR2 SASEGT. The CDR3 has 16 amino acids. CDR3 DNA sequence: TGTGCCAGCAGTGAAGGCCCTCGGGTCTCCTACAATGAGCAGTTCTTC. It specifies CASSEGPRVSYNEQFF.

This clone was found many times. Other nucleotide sequences in the sample specify the same CDR3. This chain joins TRBV29-1 and TRBJ2-2, with 10 bases fitting TRBD2. Germline V gene sequence: CDR1 SQVTM, CDR2 ANQGSEA. V was pared by 8 bases and J by 6 bases, with 3 bases of the junction left unmatched. CDR3 size: 12 residues. The CDR3, as DNA: TGCAGCTTCGGGACTAGCGCCGGGGAGCTGTTTTTT. Translated, it gives CSFGTSAGELFF.

The chain carries TRBV5-1 and TRBJ1-6; 8 bases are shared with TRBD1. V gave up 1 base and J gave up 9 bases; unmatched junction bases: 9. Germline lookup yields CDR1 SGHRS and CDR2 YFSETQ. The CDR3 runs to 16 residues. The DNA for the CDR3 is TGCGCCAGCAGCTTGAATCGGGACAGGAGACTTTCACCCCTCCACTTT. As protein: CASSLNRDRRLSPLHF.

The chain is built from TRBV7-9 and TRBJ1-1; the D is unclear. The CDR3 runs to 14 residues. Germline V gene data show CDR1 as SEHNR and CDR2 as FQNEAQ (reference sequence). V gave up 1 base and J gave up 4 bases, with 10 bases separating them. The CDR3 loop reads CASSLVLTITEAFF. The CDR3 nucleotides are TGTGCCAGCAGCTTAGTCTTAACAATCACTGAAGCTTTCTTT.

The chain couples TRBV29-1 to TRBJ2-6; D is perhaps TRBD1 (5 bases). V lost 6 bases and J lost 1, with 16 bases in between. This CDR3 has 16 amino acids. Per germline, CDR1 SQVTM and CDR2 ANQGSEA. Here the CDR3 reads CSVTTGVGSGANVLTF. CDR3 nucleotides: TGCAGCGTCACAACAGGTGTAGGGTCTGGGGCCAACGTCCTGACTTTC. The variable domain in full, completed from reference TRBV29-1 and TRBJ2-6, reads SAVISQKPSRDICQRGTSLTIQCQVDSQVTMMFWYRQQPGQSLTLIATANQGSEATYESGFVIDKFPISRPNLTFSTLTVSNMSPEDSSIYLCSVTTGVGSGANVLTFGAGSRLTVL.

The chain has TRBV27 and TRBJ2-1; D is uncertain. Germline V CDR1 and CDR2: MNHEY, SMNVEV (reference sequence). V lost 4 bases, J lost 0 bases, and 16 bases lay in between. The CDR3 is 17 residues long. The CDR3 loop is CASSSGSILSSYNEQFF. The CDR3 nucleotides read TGTGCCAGCAGTTCCGGGTCTATACTGAGCTCCTACAATGAGCAGTTCTTC.

In its sample, this clone was seen once. This chain connects TRBV18 to TRBJ1-2, with D tentatively TRBD1 (6 bases). Trimming removed 6 bases from V and 8 bases from J, with 13 bases in between. CDR3 length: 12 residues. Germline CDR1 reads KGHSH; CDR2 reads LQKENI. The CDR3 region is CASSVQGAGYTF. The DNA for the CDR3 is TGTGCCAGCTCCGTACAGGGTGCCGGCTACACCTTC.

The chain uses TRBV28 and TRBJ2-7; possible D gene TRBD1, 6 bases. Germline V gene lookup returns CDR1 MDHEN and CDR2 SYDVKM. V lost 3 bases and J 8 bases, leaving 14 bases between the germline ends. This CDR3 is 13 amino acids long. The CDR3 protein is CASSFYLGGQQYF. For the CDR3, the DNA is TGTGCCAGCAGTTTTTATTTAGGGGGTCAGCAGTACTTC.

CDR3 nucleotide sequence: TGTGCCAGCAGCCAAGAAACGGGGGCAGAGCTAGCTGAAGCTTTCTTT. Its protein product is CASSQETGAELAEAFF. This chain connects TRBV4-2 to TRBJ1-1; D is possibly TRBD1 (6 bases). The CDR3 spans 16 residues. Germline CDR1 is LGHNA and CDR2 is YNFKEQ. Trimming took 0 bases from V and 6 from J, leaving 17 bases between them.

The chain combines TRBV29-1 with TRBJ2-3; TRBD1 matches 10 bases. The length of the CDR3 is 14 residues. The germline CDR1 and CDR2 sequences are SQVTM and ANQGSEA. The V gene end was trimmed by 4 bases and the J gene end by 0 bases; junction bases not matched to a gene: 1. CDR3 in amino acids: CSVADRGSTDTQYF. The CDR3 DNA is TGCAGCGTTGCGGACAGGGGGAGCACAGATACGCAGTATTTT.

The chain employs TRBV19 and TRBJ2-1; TRBD2 matches 10 bases. The CDR3 covers 13 residues. With 10 bases clipped from V and 3 bases from J, the junction kept 3 bases outside the gene matches. Per germline, CDR1 LNHDA and CDR2 SQIVND (reference sequence). CDR3: CATTSGNYNEQFF. In nucleotides, the CDR3 is TGTGCCACCACTAGCGGGAACTACAATGAGCAGTTCTTC. The whole variable domain, filled in from reference TRBV19 and TRBJ2-1, reads DGGITQSPKYLFRKEGQNVTLSCEQNLNHDAMYWYRQDPGQGLRLIYYSQIVNDFQKGDIAEGYSVSREKKESFPLTVTSAQKNPTAFYLCATTSGNYNEQFFGPGTRLTVL.

The rearrangement joins TRBV10-3 to TRBJ2-2; D uncertain. The germline V and J ends were trimmed by 1 base and 2 bases, with 8 bases remaining between them. Germline CDR1 is ENHRY and CDR2 is SYGVKD. This CDR3 is built from 15 residues. This CDR3 is CAISELTENTGELFF. The CDR3 DNA is TGTGCCATCAGTGAGTTGACGGAAAACACCGGGGAGCTGTTTTTT.

The gene calls are TRBV30 and TRBJ2-2, with 15 bases matching TRBD2. Germline values: CDR1 GTSNPN, CDR2 SVGIG (reference sequence). The CDR3 sequence is 15 residues long. V dropped 8 bases and J dropped 2; count of bases not matched to a gene: 3. The DNA of the CDR3 is TGTGCCAGGGGACTAGCGGGAGGAAACACCGGGGAGCTGTTTTTT. The encoded protein is CARGLAGGNTGELFF.

The chain has TRBV4-1 and TRBJ1-1; TRBD1 might be the D (5 bases). This CDR3 spans 13 amino acids. Trimming removed 7 bases at V and 0 bases at J, with 9 bases between. Germline CDR1 is MGHRA and CDR2 is YSYEKL. This CDR3 reads CASTWGMNTEAFF. CDR3 coding DNA: TGCGCCAGCACGTGGGGGATGAACACTGAAGCTTTCTTT.

The genes are TRBV5-6 and TRBJ1-6; D unclear. CDR3 length: 15 residues. Germline CDR1 is SGHDT and CDR2 is YYEEEE. Trimming took 0 bases from V and 10 from J, leaving 14 bases between them. The CDR3, as DNA: TGTGCCAGCAGCTTGGACAGCGGGATCCACTCACCCCTCCACTTT. Its translation is CASSLDSGIHSPLHF.

The chain carries TRBV28 and TRBJ2-3; tentatively, D is TRBD1 (8 bases). In germline, CDR1 is MDHEN, CDR2 SYDVKM. The V end lost 3 bases, the J end lost 2 bases, and 12 bases lay between the germline ends. This CDR3 spans 15 amino acids. The CDR3 region is CASSFTGGATDTQYF. The DNA for the CDR3 is TGTGCCAGCAGTTTTACAGGGGGGGCCACAGATACGCAGTATTTT.

The chain recombines TRBV6-1 with TRBJ2-1; a weak D match, TRBD2 (6 bases). Germline V lookup: CDR1 MNHNS, CDR2 SASEGT. The V end lost 6 bases, the J end lost 3 bases, and 15 bases lay between the germline ends. This CDR3 has 15 amino acids. Here the CDR3 DNA reads TGTGCCAGCAGAACTTCAGCGGGTTTCTACAATGAGCAGTTCTTC. Translating gives CASRTSAGFYNEQFF.

The chain joins TRBV6-5 to TRBJ1-4, with 8 bases matching TRBD1. The CDR3 runs 15 residues. The ends lost 9 bases at V and 8 bases at J; junction bases unmatched: 14. CDR1 and CDR2 from the germline V gene are MNHEY and SVGAGI. The CDR3 region is CARDRAVGWREKLFF. The CDR3 DNA is TGTGCCAGGGACAGGGCGGTTGGGTGGAGAGAAAAACTGTTTTTT.

The chain links TRBV27 to TRBJ2-5; D unresolved. Trimming took off 3 bases at V and 4 bases at J, with 9 bases between the two ends. The CDR3 is 13 amino acids. CDR1 and CDR2 (germline): MNHEY, SMNVEV (reference sequence). The CDR3 nucleotides read TGTGCCAGCAGTTTTCAGGATGGAGAGACCCAGTACTTC. Residues: CASSFQDGETQYF.

In the case of this clone: Within the sample, other DNA sequences also encode this same CDR3. This chain connects TRBV9 to TRBJ2-7; D not certain. This CDR3 is built from 13 residues. CDR1 and CDR2 (germline): SGDLS, YYNGEE. Trimming removed 0 bases from V and 3 bases from J, with 7 bases in between. For the CDR3, the DNA is TGTGCCAGCAGCGTAGCGCTGGGCTACGAGCAGTACTTC. Translation gives CASSVALGYEQYF. The full variable domain, rest sourced from reference TRBV9 and TRBJ2-7, is DSGVTQTPKHLITATGQRVTLRCSPRSGDLSVYWYQQSLDQGLQFLIQYYNGEERAKGNILERFSAQQFPDLHSELNLSSLELGDSALYFCASSVALGYEQYFGPGTRLTVT.

About this clone: The sample contains more than one DNA sequence encoding this CDR3. The rearrangement uses TRBV27 and TRBJ2-7; no clear D. The CDR3 loop spans 13 amino acids. Germline CDR1 reads MNHEY; CDR2 reads SMNVEV (reference sequence). V gave up 4 bases and J gave up 1 base, with 8 bases separating them. This CDR3 reads CASSYGFSYEQYF. CDR3 DNA: TGTGCCAGCAGTTATGGGTTTTCCTACGAGCAGTACTTC.

The chain recombines TRBV2 with TRBJ2-2; D remains ambiguous. Trimming took 6 bases from V and 7 from J, leaving 18 bases between them. Germline CDR1 reads SNHLY; CDR2 reads FYNNEI. The CDR3 has 15 amino acids. CDR3 residues: CASSRALQSIGELFF. The CDR3 nucleotides read TGTGCCAGCAGCCGGGCCCTCCAATCCATCGGGGAGCTGTTTTTT.

The chain is built from TRBV4-1 and TRBJ2-1; D is possibly TRBD1 (6 bases). Between the trimmed V and J ends, which lost 5 bases and 0 bases, there was a span of 11 bases. Germline loops: CDR1 MGHRA, CDR2 YSYEKL. CDR3 length: 15 residues. CDR3 sequence reads: CASSARDTSYNEQFF. Written as DNA, the CDR3 is TGCGCCAGCAGCGCCCGGGACACCTCCTACAATGAGCAGTTCTTC.

The chain combines TRBV12-5 with TRBJ2-5; possibly TRBD1 or TRBD2 for D (5 bases each). Germline values: CDR1 LGHNT, CDR2 FRNRAP. The CDR3 extends over 15 amino acids. Trimming took off 2 bases at V and 5 bases at J, with 15 bases between the two ends. The CDR3 here is CASGLSTVGEETQYF. DNA for the CDR3: TGTGCTAGTGGTTTGTCTACGGTGGGGGAGGAGACCCAGTACTTC.

The chain joins TRBV5-1 to TRBJ2-5, with TRBD2 matching over 12 bases. Germline assignment: CDR1 SGHRS and CDR2 YFSETQ. V dropped 4 bases and J dropped 2; count of bases not matched to a gene: 9. The CDR3 is made up of 17 amino acids. CDR3 nucleotide sequence: TGCGCCAGCAGCCCCGAGTACGGACTAGCGGGACAAGAGACCCAGTACTTC. It encodes CASSPEYGLAGQETQYF.

This clone was recorded only once. This rearrangement joins TRBV4-1 to TRBJ2-1; 7 bases align to TRBD2. V dropped 0 bases and J dropped 9; count of bases not matched to a gene: 8. Germline V gives CDR1 MGHRA, CDR2 YSYEKL. This CDR3 is built from 15 residues. The CDR3 sequence: CASSQDLAGEGEQFF. Written as DNA, the CDR3 is TGCGCCAGCAGCCAAGATCTCGCGGGAGAGGGTGAGCAGTTCTTC.

The rearrangement joins TRBV5-1 to TRBJ2-1, with 7 bases identical to TRBD2. V was clipped by 4 bases and J by 7 bases; unmatched bases: 8. The germline gives CDR1 SGHRS, CDR2 YFSETQ. The CDR3 is 14 amino acids. Here the CDR3 DNA reads TGCGCCAGCAGCGTTCGGGAGGCGGAGAATGAGCAGTTCTTC. It encodes CASSVREAENEQFF. The complete variable domain, with remaining parts taken from reference TRBV5-1 and TRBJ2-1, reads KAGVTQTPRYLIKTRGQQVTLSCSPISGHRSVSWYQQTPGQGLQFLFEYFSETQRNKGNFPGRFSGRQFSNSRSEMNVSTLELGDSALYLCASSVREAENEQFFGPGTRLTVL.